The sequence of this TCR beta chain was determined in a study of T-cell reconstitution after alpha-beta-depleted transplantation in children. Trimming took 0 bases from V and 4 from J; bases not matched to a gene: 5. The CDR3 loop spans 15 amino acids. The V gene's germline CDR1 is SQVTM and CDR2 ANQGSEA. Researchers prepared the TCRbeta library using unique molecular identifiers, the study reports. TCRdb re-derived calls from the PCR reads in MiXCR, one entry per CDR3 protein. Found here are 420,000 or so distinct CDR3 sequences, approximately 10% of them singletons; the top ten hold roughly 5.1%. Many counts were recorded for this clonotype.

J is TRBJ1-4 and V is TRBV29-1; 7 bases map to TRBD1. Here the sequenced sample was PBMCs from the stem cell graft donor, taken from the stem cell graft. The source of this sequence is a human donor who donated a stem cell graft to a child with acute myeloid leukemia. The CDR3 region is CSVEEMDRSNEKLFF. In DNA, the CDR3 is TGCAGCGTTGAAGAGATGGACAGGAGTAATGAAAAACTGTTTTTT. The whole variable domain, filled in from reference TRBV29-1 and TRBJ1-4, reads SAVISQKPSRDICQRGTSLTIQCQVDSQVTMMFWYRQQPGQSLTLIATANQGSEATYESGFVIDKFPISRPNLTFSTLTVSNMSPEDSSIYLCSVEEMDRSNEKLFFGSGTQLSVL.